This T cell receptor beta chain was recovered during a study of regulatory and conventional T cells in RAG deficiency. Study observations and caveats: In Omenn syndrome, Treg and Tconv repertoires overlapped >85%.

V lost 5 bases to trimming and J lost 2 bases, with 18 bases between them. CDR1 is MDHEN, CDR2 SYDVKM, per germline. This CDR3 is built from 16 residues. Note on this clone: Its antigen is not identified.

Libraries were prepared by immunoSEQ multiplex PCR; TCRdb keeps only in-frame clonotypes and omits some of them. The data show tens of thousands of clones, approximately 90% seen once. Another study also made use of these data, one on regulatory T cells. This second report adds: The primer mix had 52 TRBV and 13 TRBJ primers.

The rearrangement uses TRBV28 and TRBJ1-1, with D tentatively TRBD1 (6 bases). This sequence originates from a human donor in good health. Sequencing input: CD8+ T cells sorted from blood. The CDR3 sequence: CASSPNSDSLNTEAFF. The DNA of the CDR3 is TGTGCCAGCAGTCCGAATTCGGACAGTCTTAACACTGAAGCTTTCTTT.